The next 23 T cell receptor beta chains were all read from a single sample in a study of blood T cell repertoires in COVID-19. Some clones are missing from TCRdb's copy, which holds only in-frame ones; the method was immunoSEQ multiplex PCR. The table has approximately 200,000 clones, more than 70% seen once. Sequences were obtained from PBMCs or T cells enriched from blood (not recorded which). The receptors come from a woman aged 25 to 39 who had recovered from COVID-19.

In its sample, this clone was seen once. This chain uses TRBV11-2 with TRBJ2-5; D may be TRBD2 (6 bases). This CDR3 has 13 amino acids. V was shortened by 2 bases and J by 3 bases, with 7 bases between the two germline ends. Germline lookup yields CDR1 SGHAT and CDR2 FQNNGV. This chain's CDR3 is CASSLWGEETQYF. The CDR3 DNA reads TGTGCCAGCAGCTTATGGGGGGAAGAGACCCAGTACTTC.

Here the CDR3 DNA reads TGCGCCAGCAGCTTGGAGGGAGGACACCGCTCTGGAAACACCATATATTTT. Translating gives CASSLEGGHRSGNTIYF. The genes are TRBV5-1 and TRBJ1-3, with a possible D match to TRBD1 (5 bases). Germline V lookup: CDR1 SGHRS, CDR2 YFSETQ. The V gene lost 0 bases and the J gene lost 0 bases, with 13 bases spanning the gap. This CDR3 comprises 17 residues. Using reference TRBV5-1 and TRBJ1-3 for the parts outside the CDR3, the full variable domain is KAGVTQTPRYLIKTRGQQVTLSCSPISGHRSVSWYQQTPGQGLQFLFEYFSETQRNKGNFPGRFSGRQFSNSRSEMNVSTLELGDSALYLCASSLEGGHRSGNTIYFGEGSWLTVV.

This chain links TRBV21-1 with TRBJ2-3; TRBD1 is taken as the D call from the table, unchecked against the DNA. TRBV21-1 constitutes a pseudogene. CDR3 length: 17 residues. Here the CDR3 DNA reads TGTGCCAGCAGCAAAGGACAATCAAAACCATCCACAGATACGCAGTATTTT. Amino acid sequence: CASSKGQSKPSTDTQYF.

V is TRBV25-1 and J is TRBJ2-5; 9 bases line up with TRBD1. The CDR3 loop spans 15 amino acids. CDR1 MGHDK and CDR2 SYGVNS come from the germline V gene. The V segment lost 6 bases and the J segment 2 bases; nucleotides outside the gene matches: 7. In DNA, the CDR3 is TGTGCCAGCAGCGCGGACAGGGGAGATCAAGAGACCCAGTACTTC. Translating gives CASSADRGDQETQYF.

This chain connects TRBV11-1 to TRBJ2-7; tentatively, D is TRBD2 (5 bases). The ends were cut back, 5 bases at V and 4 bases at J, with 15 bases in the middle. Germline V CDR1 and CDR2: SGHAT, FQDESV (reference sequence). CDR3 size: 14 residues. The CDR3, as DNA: TGTGCCAGCAGCCCCCCTGGGAGCCCATACGAGCAGTACTTC. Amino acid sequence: CASSPPGSPYEQYF.

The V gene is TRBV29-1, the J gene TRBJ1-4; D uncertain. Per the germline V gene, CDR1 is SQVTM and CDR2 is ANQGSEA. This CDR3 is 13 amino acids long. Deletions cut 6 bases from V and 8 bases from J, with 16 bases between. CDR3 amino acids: CSVKGVGREKLFF. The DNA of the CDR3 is TGCAGCGTCAAAGGAGTAGGGAGAGAAAAACTGTTTTTT.

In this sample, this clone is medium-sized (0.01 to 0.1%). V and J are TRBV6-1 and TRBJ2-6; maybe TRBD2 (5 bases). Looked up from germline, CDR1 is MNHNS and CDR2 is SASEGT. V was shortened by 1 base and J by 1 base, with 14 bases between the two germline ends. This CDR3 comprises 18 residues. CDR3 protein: CASSEEDGGISGANVLTF. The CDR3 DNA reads TGTGCCAGCAGTGAAGAGGACGGAGGAATTTCTGGGGCCAACGTCCTGACTTTC.

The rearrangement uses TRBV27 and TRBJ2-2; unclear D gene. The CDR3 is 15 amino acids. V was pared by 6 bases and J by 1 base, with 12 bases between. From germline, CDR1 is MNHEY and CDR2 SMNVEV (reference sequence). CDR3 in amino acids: CASSPLAGNTGELFF. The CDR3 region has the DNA TGTGCCAGCAGCCCTCTGGCAGGGAACACCGGGGAGCTGTTTTTT.

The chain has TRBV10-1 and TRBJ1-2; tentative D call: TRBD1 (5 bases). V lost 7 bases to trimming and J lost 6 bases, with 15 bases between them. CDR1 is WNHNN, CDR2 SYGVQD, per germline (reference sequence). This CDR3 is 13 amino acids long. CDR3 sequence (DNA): TGCGCCAGCACCACTGGGGGGAGAAATGGCTACACCTTC. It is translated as CASTTGGRNGYTF.

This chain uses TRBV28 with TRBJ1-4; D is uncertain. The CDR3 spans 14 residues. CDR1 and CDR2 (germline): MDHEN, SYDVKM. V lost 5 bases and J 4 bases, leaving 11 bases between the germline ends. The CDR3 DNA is TGTGCCAGCAGTCCCCCGGTAAATAATGAAAAACTGTTTTTT. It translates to CASSPPVNNEKLFF.

The CDR3: CASSLTALAGGPGELFF. Here the CDR3 DNA reads TGTGCCAGCAGCTTAACGGCCCTAGCGGGAGGTCCCGGGGAGCTGTTTTTT. The chain couples TRBV7-3 to TRBJ2-2, with TRBD2 identical over 11 bases. CDR3 length: 17 residues. Germline lookup yields CDR1 SGHTA and CDR2 FQGTGA. The V and J ends lost 0 bases and 6 bases, in that order; junction bases with no gene match: 6.

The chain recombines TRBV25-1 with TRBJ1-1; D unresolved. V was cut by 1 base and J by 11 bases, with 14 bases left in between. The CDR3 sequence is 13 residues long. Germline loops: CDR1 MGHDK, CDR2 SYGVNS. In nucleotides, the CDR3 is TGTGCCAGCAGTGAATCTGGATGGAGTCTGGCTTTCTTT. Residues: CASSESGWSLAFF.

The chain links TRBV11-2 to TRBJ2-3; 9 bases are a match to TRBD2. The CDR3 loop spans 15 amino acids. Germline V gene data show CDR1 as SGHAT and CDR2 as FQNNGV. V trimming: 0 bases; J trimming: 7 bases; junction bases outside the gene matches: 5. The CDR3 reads CASSLEWASGNTQYF. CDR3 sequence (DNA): TGTGCCAGCAGCTTAGAATGGGCTAGCGGGAATACGCAGTATTTT. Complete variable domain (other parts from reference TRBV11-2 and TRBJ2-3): EAGVAQSPRYKIIEKRQSVAFWCNPISGHATLYWYQQILGQGPKLLIQFQNNGVVDDSQLPKDRFSAERLKGVDSTLKIQPAKLEDSAVYLCASSLEWASGNTQYFGPGTRLTVL.

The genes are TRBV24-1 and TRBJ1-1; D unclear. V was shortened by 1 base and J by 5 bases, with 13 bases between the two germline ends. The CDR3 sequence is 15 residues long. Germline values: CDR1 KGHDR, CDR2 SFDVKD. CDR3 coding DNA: TGTGCCACCAGTGATTTTAAGGGCGGGAGGACTGAAGCTTTCTTT. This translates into CATSDFKGGRTEAFF.

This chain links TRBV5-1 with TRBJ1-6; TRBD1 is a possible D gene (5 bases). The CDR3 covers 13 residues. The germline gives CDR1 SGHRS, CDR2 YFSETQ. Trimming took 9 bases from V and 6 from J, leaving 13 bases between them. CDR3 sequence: CATRGELNSPLHF. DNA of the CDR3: TGCGCCACTCGGGGGGAGCTTAATTCACCCCTCCACTTT.

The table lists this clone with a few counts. The CDR3 DNA sequence: TGTGCCAGCAGCAAAGAAGGGGGTAGGTCCTACGAGCAGTACTTC. Its translation is CASSKEGGRSYEQYF. This rearrangement joins TRBV11-2 to TRBJ2-7, with TRBD1 as a possible D gene (6 bases). V was cut by 5 bases and J by 1 base, with 15 bases left in between. This CDR3 is built from 15 residues. Germline CDR1 SGHAT, CDR2 FQNNGV. Full variable domain (missing parts from reference TRBV11-2 and TRBJ2-7): EAGVAQSPRYKIIEKRQSVAFWCNPISGHATLYWYQQILGQGPKLLIQFQNNGVVDDSQLPKDRFSAERLKGVDSTLKIQPAKLEDSAVYLCASSKEGGRSYEQYFGPGTRLTVT.

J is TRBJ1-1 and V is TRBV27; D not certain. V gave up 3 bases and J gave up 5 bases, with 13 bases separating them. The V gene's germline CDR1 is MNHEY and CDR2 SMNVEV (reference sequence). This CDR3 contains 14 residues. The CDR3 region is CASSFGKVETEAFF. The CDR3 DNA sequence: TGTGCCAGCAGTTTTGGTAAGGTGGAGACTGAAGCTTTCTTT.

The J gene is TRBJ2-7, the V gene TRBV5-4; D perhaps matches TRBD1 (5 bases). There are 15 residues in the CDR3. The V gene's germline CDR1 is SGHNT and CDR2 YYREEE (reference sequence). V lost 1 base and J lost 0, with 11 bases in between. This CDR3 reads CASSLQGVSSYEQYF. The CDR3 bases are TGTGCCAGCAGCTTGCAAGGGGTCAGCTCCTACGAGCAGTACTTC.

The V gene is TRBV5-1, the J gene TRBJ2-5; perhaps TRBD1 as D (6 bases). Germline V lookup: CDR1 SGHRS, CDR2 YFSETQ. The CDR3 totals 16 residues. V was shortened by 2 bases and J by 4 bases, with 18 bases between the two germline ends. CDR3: CASSFSGTLFRETQYF. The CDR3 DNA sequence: TGCGCCAGCAGCTTCTCCGGGACACTTTTTCGAGAGACCCAGTACTTC.

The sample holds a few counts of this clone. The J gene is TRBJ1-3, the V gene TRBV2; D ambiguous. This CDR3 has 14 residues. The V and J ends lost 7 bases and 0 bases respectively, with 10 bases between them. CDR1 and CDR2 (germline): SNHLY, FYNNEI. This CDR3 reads CASNAINSGNTIYF. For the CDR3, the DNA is TGTGCCAGCAATGCGATTAACTCTGGAAACACCATATATTTT.

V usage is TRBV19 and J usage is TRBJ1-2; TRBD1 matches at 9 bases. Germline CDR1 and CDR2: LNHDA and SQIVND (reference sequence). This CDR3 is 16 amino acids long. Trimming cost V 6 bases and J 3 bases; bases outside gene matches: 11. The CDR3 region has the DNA TGTGCCAGTAGCACCGACAGGGGGTGGTCGGACTATGGCTACACCTTC. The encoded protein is CASSTDRGWSDYGYTF.

The CDR3 nucleotides read TGTGCCAGCAGCTTACGCCTAGCTATCACAGATACGCAGTATTTT. It encodes CASSLRLAITDTQYF. V usage is TRBV11-2 and J usage is TRBJ2-3; D is perhaps TRBD2 (5 bases). Trimming pared 2 bases from V and 2 bases from J, leaving 11 bases between. Germline V gene data show CDR1 as SGHAT and CDR2 as FQNNGV. The CDR3 sequence is 15 residues long.

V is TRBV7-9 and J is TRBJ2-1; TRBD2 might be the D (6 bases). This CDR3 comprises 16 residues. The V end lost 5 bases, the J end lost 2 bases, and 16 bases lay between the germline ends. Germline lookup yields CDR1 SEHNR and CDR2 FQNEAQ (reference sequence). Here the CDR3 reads CASSKIRGSPYNEQFF. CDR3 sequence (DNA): TGTGCCAGCAGCAAAATACGGGGGAGCCCCTACAATGAGCAGTTCTTC. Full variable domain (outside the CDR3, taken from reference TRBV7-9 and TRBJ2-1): DTGVSQNPRHKITKRGQNVTFRCDPISEHNRLYWYRQTLGQGPEFLTYFQNEAQLEKSRLLSDRFSAERPKGSFSTLEIQRTEQGDSAMYLCASSKIRGSPYNEQFFGPGTRLTVL.